This entry features one TCR beta chain sequence. The antigen is unknown. In the PCR, 60 Vbeta and 13 Jbeta primers were used. Here immunoSEQ multiplex PCR was the method, and the copy in TCRdb shows in-frame clones only, minus some. This sample has approximately 80,000 clones, with around 68% found just once. The data stem from a study of cytomegalovirus exposure and HLA in healthy donors. In the study overall: T cells numbering around 190 million yielded 100 million to 120 million unique TCR beta sequences in an earlier analysis. Ancestry clustering placed about 80% of roughly 400 genotyped donors in the Caucasian-associated cluster.

Germline values: CDR1 LGHNA, CDR2 YNFKEQ. The germline V and J ends were trimmed by 2 bases and 6 bases, with 11 bases remaining between them. CDR3 size: 14 residues. Overall study results and limits: The study listed under 200 cytomegalovirus-associated TCR beta chains.

This TCR came from a middle-aged woman in good health and CMV-seropositive. The chain carries TRBV4-2 and TRBJ2-1; weak D call: TRBD1 (5 bases). Input material: PBMCs. The CDR3 spells CASSQRQGSNEQFF. CDR3 nucleotides: TGTGCCAGCAGCCAAAGGCAGGGATCCAATGAGCAGTTCTTC.